The 2 T cell receptor beta chains below all came from one sample that was sequenced in a study of blood T cell repertoires in COVID-19. Produced via immunoSEQ multiplex PCR; TCRdb's table is partial and in-frame only. Of a few hundred thousand clones listed, nearly 90% are singletons. Material for sequencing was PBMCs or T cells enriched from blood (not recorded which). These receptors all come from a woman between 18 and 29 years old who had been exposed to COVID-19.

The rearrangement joins TRBV6-5 to TRBJ1-2, with TRBD1 identical over 7 bases. V lost 2 bases, J lost 4 bases, and 7 bases stayed unmatched. Germline V lookup: CDR1 MNHEY, CDR2 SVGAGI. This CDR3 is 15 amino acids long. Here the CDR3 reads CASSYEGGIGYGYTF. CDR3 bases: TGTGCCAGCAGTTACGAAGGGGGCATAGGCTATGGCTACACCTTC.

The rearrangement joins TRBV15 to TRBJ1-4, with TRBD1 identical over 9 bases. CDR3 size: 16 residues. CDR1 is LNHNV, CDR2 YYDKDF, per germline (reference sequence). The junction had 4 bases not matched to a gene; V was cut back by 0 bases and J by 5 bases. The CDR3 spells CATSRDRGTGNEKLFF. The CDR3 DNA is TGTGCCACCAGCAGAGATCGGGGGACAGGGAATGAAAAACTGTTTTTT.